This TCR beta chain was sequenced for a study of OX40 agonist ivuxolimab in advanced cancers. Turning to the overall study: Ivuxolimab, which targeted the costimulatory receptor OX40 (CD134), was an agonistic, fully human IgG2 monoclonal antibody. Intravenous ivuxolimab was administered to patients every 2 weeks at six dose levels: 0.01, 0.1, 0.3, 1.5, 3 and 10 mg/kg. Of the approximately 53 patients in dose escalation, approximately 20 had hepatocellular carcinoma, about 15 had melanoma, 9 had renal cell carcinoma and 9 had head and neck cancer. The dose-escalation cohort was over 70% male with a mean age of approximately 59 years, ranging from about 20 to 80. Patients were allowed to have had prior anti-PD-1, anti-PD-L1 or anti-CTLA-4 therapy, and around 41% of the dose-escalation patients had previously received checkpoint inhibitors. Three dose-escalation patients achieved partial responses, one with hepatocellular carcinoma and two with cutaneous melanoma. The point of sequencing TCRbeta in the periphery was to test whether ivuxolimab changed TCR sequence diversity and drove clonal T-cell expansion. The paper reports the monotherapy dose-escalation portion (N = 52 patients) of the phase I ivuxolimab trial.

In this sample, this clone turned up a few times. Its binding antigen is unknown. No base qualities exist here, and no much larger clone lies one base off it. V sheds 4 bases and J sheds 7 bases, leaving 11 bases between their ends. The CDR1 and CDR2 encoded by the germline V gene are SGHDT and YYEEEE. The CDR3 sequence holds 12 residues, the cysteine and phenylalanine included. Only the CDR3 part of the read is kept: 36 bases, read in frame from the first base. The trial excluded patients who had a history of autoimmune disease or were on systemic immunosuppression. Peripheral blood for TCR sequencing was drawn from every dose cohort at baseline, at cycle 4 day 1 and at cycle 7 day 1. The samples were taken from a phase I, first-in-human, multicenter, open-label dose-escalation trial of ivuxolimab. Adults with locally advanced or metastatic melanoma, renal cell carcinoma, hepatocellular carcinoma or head and neck squamous cell carcinoma were enrolled in the trial. Before TCR sequencing, CD4+ T cells and CD8+ T cells from peripheral blood were sorted into separate populations.

The research as a whole found: Low levels of normalized T-cell clonal expansion were also shown by some nonresponding patients. Which antigens the clonally expanded peripheral T cells were specific for was not determined. Clonal expansion of both CD4+ and CD8+ blood T cells was observed from baseline to week 6 at doses 0.1 to 3.0 mg/kg. In the 0.1-3.0 mg/kg groups, partial responders had among the lowest normalized peripheral clonal expansion, particularly in CD8+ T cells. After ivuxolimab, CD8+ T cells had more expanded clones than CD4+ T cells on average.

Genomic DNA was extracted from sorted cells for sequencing of the TCRbeta CDR3 region. TCRbeta CDR3 regions were sequenced using the immunoSEQ Assay. What TCRdb holds here is the immuneACCESS table cut down to in-frame rearrangements. Part of the clones is not present; checked against another copy, under half of the missing clones reflect an unresolved V gene, and the others are unexplained. Here the sample has about 9,500 clones; approximately 71% occur a single time. Together, the top ten hold around 26% of the sample. This clonotype was sampled from an adult with an advanced solid tumor such as melanoma, head and neck, liver or kidney cancer. This material consisted of CD4+ or CD8+ T cells sorted from blood, taken in a trial of the OX40 agonist ivuxolimab. Recombination linked TRBV5-6 to TRBJ1-1; a tentative D match to TRBD1 spans 5 bases. CDR3 sequence: CASSTDSLEAFF. The nucleotide sequence reads TGTGCCAGCAGCACTGACAGCCTTGAAGCTTTCTTT. Where the CDR3 stops, the reference TRBV5-6 and TRBJ1-1 genes take over; the full variable domain is DAGVTQSPTHLIKTRGQQVTLRCSPKSGHDTVSWYQQALGQGPQFIFQYYEEEERQRGNFPDRFSGHQFPNYSSELNVNALLLGDSALYLCASSTDSLEAFFGQGTRLTVV.